This TCR beta chain appears in the sequencing data of a study of quantifying T cell responses using KT2 cells. About the research overall: TCR alpha and beta constant-region primers primed reverse transcription of RNA.

A single-stranded UMI oligo with SP2 sequence was ligated to cDNA 3' ends. First-round PCR used four to five cycles and beta primers RC1.1 and RC1.2 covering TRBC1 and TRBC2. In TCRdb, the UMI-ligation and nested PCR reads were re-called with MiXCR into one record per CDR3 protein. The sample has approximately 43,000 distinct CDR3 sequences; about 15% are singletons. What was sequenced was PBMCs spiked with cells of the T cell clone KT2. This sequence originates from a human donor.

In DNA, the CDR3 is TGTGCCAGCAGCTTAGGGCGGGGGACCAAAGCCGTCGGGGAGCTGTTTTTT. It translates to CASSLGRGTKAVGELFF. This chain links TRBV11-2 with TRBJ2-2; TRBD2 aligns across 7 bases. Germline V CDR1 and CDR2: SGHAT, FQNNGV. CDR3 size: 17 residues. V was clipped by 1 base and J by 7 bases; unmatched bases: 12.